Detailed here is one T cell receptor beta chain. This clonotype was counted between two and nine times. Its antigen is not yet known. No qualities accompany the bases; no much larger clone lies one base away. The data derive from a study of T-cell reconstitution after alpha-beta-depleted transplantation in children (dated by TCRdb to the mid-2010s). Turning to the overall study: Using TCR repertoire profiling, the study quantitatively followed how T-cell immune reconstitution unfolded in children after TCRalphabeta/CD19-depleted allogeneic hematopoietic cell transplantation. On the study overall, not on this receptor specifically: Hyperexpanded clone frequencies declined over subsequent months; after one year, T-cell counts and TCRbeta diversity were mostly attributed to newly produced T cells. About two months after transplant, the apparently early recovery of alphabetaT-cell counts reportedly depended on just several hundred clones that had expanded rapidly and came from non-depleted graft cells. The high TCRbeta diversity at day 60 in some patients was ascribed to recipient T cells and intrathymic progenitors that had survived conditioning.

The CDR3 measures 13 amino acids from cysteine to phenylalanine. Only the CDR3 portion is preserved as DNA: 39 bases, with reading frame beginning at the first base. Per the germline V gene, SGDLS is the CDR1 and YYNGEE is the CDR2. V loses 4 bases, J loses 6 bases, and the germline ends lie 11 bases apart. Interpreted using the paper, the treatment or condition label stands for: allogeneic hematopoietic cell transplantation with graft depleted of TCRalphabeta T cells and CD19 B cells. Transplant recipients were children who received TCRalphabeta/CD19-depleted allogeneic hematopoietic cell grafts. The library was generated by PCR. Sequencer: Illumina HiSeq 2500. Molecular barcoding was employed in the preparation of TCR libraries, with unique molecular identifiers being used to normalize TCRbeta repertoire quantification. TCRdb reworked the public reads: Q25 trimming with fastp, MiXCR clone assembly, productive beta chains retained. Every entry covers one CDR3 protein and lists the most common genes and DNA from its rows. Recorded for this sample are about 640,000 distinct CDR3 sequences; over 10% of them occurred a single time. The ten largest clones take up 2.2% of the sample.

This receptor was identified in a male patient between 10 and 17 years old who had a stem cell transplant for acute myeloid leukemia, so the T cells may come from the graft donor. Material: PBMCs, mostly from graft donor cells, obtained 360 days after TCRalphabeta/CD19-depleted stem cell transplant. The rearranged segments are TRBV9 and TRBJ1-5, with the D gene uncertain. The CDR3 reads CASSPDAFQPQHF. The nucleotide sequence is TGTGCCAGCAGCCCAGACGCGTTTCAGCCCCAGCATTTT.